The rows below give T cell receptor beta chains drawn from one sample of a study of OX40 agonist ivuxolimab in advanced cancers. The data were produced by immunoSEQ multiplex PCR, yet TCRdb's version contains in-frame clones alone and is incomplete. Here the sample spans around 60,000 clones, around 90% being singletons. The material sequenced was CD4+ or CD8+ T cells sorted from blood, taken in a trial of the OX40 agonist ivuxolimab. The receptors were sampled from an adult with an advanced solid tumor such as melanoma, head and neck, liver or kidney cancer. Both conserved end residues are trimmed from each CDR3. Fields, in order: V gene, J gene, CDR3 protein.

>TRBV4-3|TRBJ1-1
ASSQDLLGGGTEAF
>TRBV29-1|TRBJ2-5
SVSGVEGETQY
>TRBV15|TRBJ1-5
ATSSPGGGPQH
>TRBV5-1|TRBJ2-1
ASSLSSGNNNEQF
>TRBV14|TRBJ1-4
ASSQDPPGGYEKLF
>TRBV30|TRBJ2-7
AWRASGSYEQY
>TRBV4-3|TRBJ2-1
ASSPLWGSYNEQF
>TRBV18|TRBJ2-5
ASSPPDRGRETQY
>TRBV10-3|TRBJ2-3
AISRLAGGPGDTQY
>TRBV10-2|TRBJ1-1
ASSQRGTLRAF
>TRBV5-1|TRBJ2-7
ASSLGAGATYEQY